This T cell receptor (beta chain) was captured in a study of T-cell reconstitution after alpha-beta-depleted transplantation in children (TCRdb year 2016). Regarding the research as a whole: Using TCR repertoire profiling, the study quantitatively followed how T-cell immune reconstitution unfolded in children after TCRalphabeta/CD19-depleted allogeneic hematopoietic cell transplantation.

In the case of this clonotype: No antigen is known for it. There are no base qualities to consult, and no much larger clone falls within one base.

Study-wide findings and limitations: In some patients, the high TCRbeta diversity seen at day 60 was put down to recipient T cells and intrathymic progenitors that had survived conditioning. Hyperexpanded clone frequencies declined over subsequent months; after one year, T-cell counts and TCRbeta diversity were mostly attributed to newly produced T cells. The apparently early alphabetaT-cell count recovery about two months after transplant was reportedly dependent on only several hundred rapidly expanded clones derived from non-depleted graft cells.

Trimming accounts for 6 bases at V and 1 base at J, while the number of junction bases matched to no gene is 5. The CDR3, from cysteine to phenylalanine, totals 16 residues. Only the CDR3 DNA stays, 48 bases, in frame from base 1. The sample's treatment or condition label is to be understood as: allogeneic hematopoietic cell transplantation with graft depleted of TCRalphabeta T cells and CD19 B cells. The transplant recipients were children given TCRalphabeta/CD19-depleted allogeneic hematopoietic cell grafts. The library was generated by PCR. Sequencing used an Illumina HiSeq 2500. To normalize quantification of the TCRbeta repertoire, the TCR libraries were built with molecular barcoding that relied on unique molecular identifiers. TCRdb trimmed the raw reads at Q25, called clones with MiXCR and kept productive beta chains. Records with the same CDR3 protein are collapsed into one entry carrying the most frequent genes and DNA. Across this sample there are about 980,000 distinct CDR3 sequences, with about 29% seen only once. Of the sample, approximately 30% falls within the top ten clones.

The chain couples TRBV12-3 or TRBV12-4 to TRBJ2-2; 10 bases in the middle match TRBD1. Sample: PBMCs, mostly from graft donor cells, taken 360 days after TCRalphabeta/CD19-depleted stem cell transplant. The source is a boy under two years old who had a stem cell transplant for SCID, so the T cells may come from the graft donor. The DNA reads as follows: TGTGCCAGCAGACGACAGGGGGCTGGGAACACCGGGGAGCTGTTTTTT. This yields the protein CASRRQGAGNTGELFF.